This entry describes one T cell receptor (beta chain). This clonotype has just a few counts. Its antigen remains unidentified. No base quality values were provided; no much bigger clone lies one nucleotide off. The entry originates in a study of T cell repertoires in cytomegalovirus infection (dated by TCRdb to the late 2010s). Regarding the complete study: Recently identified HLA-C-restricted CMV epitopes, whose presentation resists viral immunomodulation, were targeted by peptide stimulations together with well-studied HLA-B-restricted epitopes. Donor HLA type was relevant to the analysis, because carriage of CMV infection together with the matching HLA type was indicated by public TCR beta signatures. Here is what the overall study found, with its caveats: The ex vivo response was dominated by HLA-C-restricted CMV-specific TCR beta clonotypes, and the single most frequent clonotype in two of eight donors was supplied by these HLA-C-restricted clonotypes. In both this cohort and an independent cohort of approximately 350 donors, the cumulative frequency of public TCR beta family members distinguished carriers of CMV infection plus the relevant HLA type.

The CDR3 spans 21 residues, from the cysteine through the phenylalanine. CDR3 DNA only is kept here, 63 bases in frame from base 1. Clipping removes 4 bases from V and 2 bases from J, with 19 as the unmatched junction base count. From a lookup of the germline V gene, CDR1 and CDR2 are SNHLY and FYNNEI. The sequencer listed for this sample is Illumina HiSeq 1500. TCRdb applied fastp at Q25 and MiXCR to the public reads, then kept only in-frame beta chains. CDR3 protein duplicates are merged, each entry listing the most common genes and DNA. This sample gives roughly 990,000 distinct CDR3 sequences in total; approximately 32% of them show up just once. The ten largest clones add up to around an eighth of the sample. The meaning of the sample's treatment or condition label: in vitro stimulation with specific CMV peptide epitopes to enrich CMV-specific T cells.

This sequence was found in a human donor in good health (CMV status not recorded). Some clones in this sample may be carry-over from other donors' samples. The sequences come from cultured CD8+ T cells from PBMCs, collected from culture after CMV antigen stimulation. This sequence uses TRBV2 and TRBJ2-3; 12 of the junction bases match TRBD2. Here is the DNA: TGTGCCAGCAGTGGGAAGGGGGGAACTAGCGGGGGGCCTTCTTACACAGATACGCAGTATTTT. It codes for CASSGKGGTSGGPSYTDTQYF.